A single sample is the source of the 8 T cell receptor beta chains below, sequenced in a study of T cell responses to AZD1222 COVID-19 vaccine. Sequencing used immunoSEQ multiplex PCR; TCRdb keeps in-frame clones, though not all of them. The sample includes over 90,000 clones, 88% of them seen just once. The sample here was peripheral blood, taken on day 0 of AZD1222 vaccination. The receptors here all came from an adult in good health.

CDR3 residues: CASSKFVSGNTIYF. CDR3 coding DNA: TGTGCCAGCAGTAAGTTTGTCTCTGGAAACACCATATATTTT. The rearrangement joins TRBV7-9 to TRBJ1-3; D uncertain. The CDR3 contains 14 residues. The V and J ends lost 6 bases and 0 bases respectively, with 9 bases between them. Looked up from germline, CDR1 is SEHNR and CDR2 is FQNEAQ (reference sequence).

The chain carries TRBV19 and TRBJ2-2; weak D call: TRBD1 (5 bases). Germline V gene data show CDR1 as LNHDA and CDR2 as SQIVND (reference sequence). This CDR3 has 13 amino acids. V lost 6 bases and J lost 4, with 9 bases in between. The CDR3 nucleotides read TGTGCCAGTAGATGGGGCGTCACCGGGGAGCTGTTTTTT. Translating it yields CASRWGVTGELFF.

The gene calls are TRBV4-3 and TRBJ2-7; D is undetermined. Trimming took 0 bases from V and 0 from J, leaving 9 bases between them. The CDR3 has 15 residues. Germline-derived CDR1 and CDR2 are LGHNA and YSLEER. The CDR3 sequence: CASSQDLIASYEQYF. CDR3 nucleotide sequence: TGCGCCAGCAGCCAAGACTTGATAGCCTCCTACGAGCAGTACTTC.

The gene calls are TRBV18 and TRBJ2-5; D is ambiguous. Trimming removed 8 bases at V and 5 bases at J, with 21 bases between. Per the germline V gene, CDR1 is KGHSH and CDR2 is LQKENI. This CDR3 is 15 amino acids long. CDR3 loop: CASGVGPGSVETQYF. CDR3 bases: TGTGCCAGCGGGGTTGGACCCGGTTCCGTCGAGACCCAGTACTTC.

The chain carries TRBV14 and TRBJ1-5, with D tentatively TRBD1 (5 bases). Trimming cost V 6 bases and J 4 bases, with 16 bases left between them. Germline loops: CDR1 SGHDN, CDR2 FVKESK. The CDR3 loop spans 15 amino acids. The CDR3: CASSRGAGSNQPQHF. CDR3 sequence (DNA): TGTGCCAGCAGTCGCGGGGCAGGGAGTAATCAGCCCCAGCATTTT.

The rearrangement joins TRBV4-3 to TRBJ2-1, with 8 positions matching TRBD2. Unmatched junction bases numbered 14, after V lost 4 bases and J lost 6 bases. This CDR3 comprises 17 residues. Germline V lookup: CDR1 LGHNA, CDR2 YSLEER. The CDR3 is CASSPSDGAGGSNEQFF. The CDR3 DNA is TGCGCCAGCAGCCCCTCCGATGGCGCGGGGGGATCCAATGAGCAGTTCTTC.

J is TRBJ1-2 and V is TRBV27; TRBD1 matches at 9 bases. V lost 6 bases, J lost 4 bases, and 9 bases stayed unmatched. The CDR3 sequence is 15 residues long. CDR1 MNHEY and CDR2 SMNVEV come from the germline V gene (reference sequence). CDR3 loop: CASSAWGQGGYGYTF. The CDR3 bases are TGTGCCAGCAGCGCTTGGGGACAGGGAGGCTATGGCTACACCTTC.

V and J are TRBV24-1 and TRBJ1-5; TRBD1 matches at 7 bases. CDR3 length equals 12 residues. Germline V CDR1 and CDR2: KGHDR, SFDVKD. V lost 12 bases and J lost 7; bases outside the gene matches: 8. The CDR3 loop is CAVDREGQPQHF. The CDR3 nucleotides are TGTGCCGTCGACAGGGAAGGACAGCCCCAGCATTTT.